The 9 T cell receptor beta chains below come from one sample, sequenced in a study of Ad26.COV2.S vaccination and SARS-CoV-2 variants. Using immunoSEQ multiplex PCR, the repertoire was profiled, and TCRdb retains in-frame clones only, with some absent. The sample lists 400,000 to 450,000 clones, 80% to 95% seen once, with 12% in the top ten. Treatment in this sample: some 20 received Ad26.COV2.S at low or high dose, single or two shots; 5 received placebo; per-sample allocation not given. Sampling took place 63 days after the first vaccine or placebo injection. The sample here was peripheral blood, taken in a trial of Ad26.COV2.S vaccine versus placebo. The receptors derive from a person between 18 and 59 years old who received the Ad26.COV2.S COVID-19 vaccine or a placebo.

The V and J genes are TRBV28 and TRBJ2-1; tentatively, D is TRBD2 (5 bases). Germline CDR1 MDHEN, CDR2 SYDVKM. The CDR3 covers 14 residues. With 5 bases removed from V and 6 bases from J, the gap between germline ends came to 14 bases. CDR3: CASSKILAANEQFF. DNA for the CDR3: TGTGCCAGCAGTAAAATCCTAGCTGCCAATGAGCAGTTCTTC.

The chain combines TRBV5-6 with TRBJ2-1; 9 bases are a match to TRBD1. With V trimmed by 10 bases and J by 3 bases, 8 bases remained unmatched. Germline CDR1 SGHDT, CDR2 YYEEEE. The CDR3 sequence is 14 residues long. Here the CDR3 DNA reads TGTGCCTCCTCCGGGACAGGGCTCTACAATGAGCAGTTCTTC. Translating it yields CASSGTGLYNEQFF. Combining the CDR3 with reference TRBV5-6 and TRBJ2-1 gives the whole variable domain DAGVTQSPTHLIKTRGQQVTLRCSPKSGHDTVSWYQQALGQGPQFIFQYYEEEERQRGNFPDRFSGHQFPNYSSELNVNALLLGDSALYLCASSGTGLYNEQFFGPGTRLTVL.

This clone was counted a few times. The rearrangement links TRBV11-1 to TRBJ1-5; the D gene is possibly TRBD1 (5 bases). The germline gives CDR1 SGHAT, CDR2 FQDESV (reference sequence). Trimming shortened V by 0 bases and J by 7 bases, and 10 bases separated the two germline ends. The CDR3 has 14 amino acids. CDR3 DNA: TGTGCCAGCAGCTTAGCTGGGGGGGTGCAGCCCCAGCATTTT. Translation gives CASSLAGGVQPQHF.

V usage is TRBV11-2 and J usage is TRBJ2-7; weak D call: TRBD2 (6 bases). The V gene's germline CDR1 is SGHAT and CDR2 FQNNGV. Trimming took 5 bases from V and 4 from J, leaving 18 bases between them. The CDR3 contains 15 residues. CDR3 sequence: CASSDIAASVYEQYF. The CDR3 DNA reads TGTGCCAGCAGCGATATAGCGGCTTCGGTTTACGAGCAGTACTTC.

V and J are TRBV4-3 and TRBJ1-1; unclear D gene. V lost 0 bases and J 3 bases, leaving 5 bases between the germline ends. The CDR3 runs to 13 residues. Germline loops: CDR1 LGHNA, CDR2 YSLEER. In nucleotides, the CDR3 is TGCGCCAGCAGCCAAGACAGCTACACTGAAGCTTTCTTT. Residues: CASSQDSYTEAFF.

The V gene is TRBV7-9, the J gene TRBJ1-4, with D perhaps matching TRBD1 (6 bases). CDR1 and CDR2 (germline): SEHNR, FQNEAQ (reference sequence). The V gene lost 5 bases and the J gene lost 4 bases, with 14 bases spanning the gap. The CDR3 covers 15 residues. This chain's CDR3 is CASSLQQGGNEKLFF. The DNA for the CDR3 is TGTGCCAGCAGCCTCCAACAGGGCGGTAATGAAAAACTGTTTTTT.

The CDR3 sequence: CASSVDGGAADTQYF. The CDR3 coding sequence is TGTGCCAGCAGCGTAGATGGGGGAGCAGCAGATACGCAGTATTTT. The rearrangement uses TRBV9 and TRBJ2-3; the D call may be TRBD1 or TRBD2 (5 bases each). Germline loops: CDR1 SGDLS, CDR2 YYNGEE. This CDR3 is built from 15 residues. V gave up 0 bases and J gave up 4 bases, with 12 bases separating them.

The chain carries TRBV19 and TRBJ2-1, with 8 bases aligning to TRBD2. J lost 6 bases, V lost 1 base, and 8 bases had no gene match. The CDR3 has 16 residues. Germline CDR1 and CDR2: LNHDA and SQIVND (reference sequence). The CDR3 region has the DNA TGTGCCAGTAGTATAGTTGGGCTAGCGGGCTTCAATGAGCAGTTCTTC. It is translated as CASSIVGLAGFNEQFF.

The chain carries TRBV7-3 and TRBJ1-6; 7 bases are shared with TRBD1. CDR1 and CDR2 (germline): SGHTA, FQGTGA. J lost 13 bases, V lost 2 bases, and 8 bases had no gene match. The CDR3 consists of 14 residues. The CDR3 loop reads CASSLGPGGSPLHF. CDR3 nucleotides: TGTGCCAGCAGCTTAGGACCAGGGGGTTCTCCCCTCCACTTT.